This entry lists 8 T cell receptor beta chains sequenced from one sample in a study of T-cell memory formation after mild COVID-19. TCRdb reprocessed the 5' RACE reads with MiXCR, giving one entry per CDR3 protein. The sample contains more than 35,000 distinct CDR3 sequences, about 6.1% of which appear only once. The sample taken for sequencing was PBMCs or a T cell subset sorted from them (not recorded which). All receptors derive from an adult who had mild COVID-19 (a few samples of this study predate the infection). Cell type and time point are not known.

CDR3 amino acids: CASSLGGLALNEQFF. The CDR3 DNA is TGTGCCAGCAGCTTGGGGGGACTAGCGTTAAATGAGCAGTTCTTC. This sequence joins TRBV7-2 and TRBJ2-1; 10 bases line up with TRBD2. Germline loops: CDR1 SGHTA, CDR2 FQGNSA. Unmatched junction bases numbered 6, after V lost 3 bases and J lost 7 bases. The CDR3 has 15 amino acids.

The chain recombines TRBV6-6 with TRBJ1-2, with 9 bases matching TRBD1. The CDR3 has 13 residues. Germline CDR1 reads MNHNY; CDR2 reads SVGAGI (reference sequence). The V gene end was trimmed by 4 bases and the J gene end by 8 bases; junction bases not matched to a gene: 5. The CDR3 region has the DNA TGTGCCAGCAGTTCACAGGGGGCGCCGGGCTACACCTTC. The encoded protein is CASSSQGAPGYTF.

Ten or more counts support this clonotype. The chain joins TRBV10-3 to TRBJ2-1, with D perhaps matching TRBD1 or TRBD2 (5 bases each). Trimming cost V 7 bases and J 7 bases, with 11 bases left between them. The CDR3 contains 12 residues. The germline CDR1 and CDR2 sequences are ENHRY and SYGVKD. CDR3 amino acids: CAINGDGNEQFF. CDR3 sequence (DNA): TGTGCCATCAACGGGGACGGGAATGAGCAGTTCTTC.

With regard to this clonotype: Since a much larger clone is just one base distant, this may be a read error. V is TRBV15 and J is TRBJ1-5, with unresolved D. CDR1 LNHNV and CDR2 YYDKDF come from the germline V gene (reference sequence). V gave up 0 bases and J gave up 9 bases, with 15 bases separating them. The CDR3 contains 15 residues. The CDR3 bases are TGTGCCACCAGCAGAGATCGCCAGGCTATTCGGCCCCAGCATTTT. The encoded protein is CATSRDRQAIRPQHF.

This clonotype was detected ten times or more. The chain links TRBV2 to TRBJ2-2; D possibly corresponds to TRBD1 (6 bases). Looked up from germline, CDR1 is SNHLY and CDR2 is FYNNEI. CDR3 length: 16 amino acids. V lost 3 bases and J 4 bases, leaving 15 bases between the germline ends. In DNA form, the CDR3 reads TGTGCCAGCAGTGATCCCGGGACACCGGGCACCGGGGAGCTGTTTTTT. Translation gives CASSDPGTPGTGELFF.

This clonotype appeared a few times. The chain employs TRBV7-2 and TRBJ2-7; tentatively, D is TRBD2 (5 bases). The CDR3 sequence is 14 residues long. Deletions cut 3 bases from V and 4 bases from J, with 13 bases between. CDR1 and CDR2 (germline): SGHTA, FQGNSA. This CDR3 is CASSFGLGSYEQYF. The CDR3, as DNA: TGTGCCAGCAGCTTTGGCCTAGGGAGTTACGAGCAGTACTTC.

The chain couples TRBV4-2 to TRBJ2-3, with D possibly matching TRBD1 (6 bases). Trimming pared 1 base from V and 1 base from J, leaving 18 bases between. This CDR3 spans 18 amino acids. Germline CDR1 LGHNA, CDR2 YNFKEQ. The CDR3 DNA reads TGTGCCAGCAGCCAAGTGGGGGCAGGGTCTAGGGGCACAGATACGCAGTATTTT. Translation gives CASSQVGAGSRGTDTQYF.

The chain has TRBV9 and TRBJ2-5, with D uncertain. The CDR3 has 17 residues. CDR1 SGDLS and CDR2 YYNGEE come from the germline V gene. Trimming pared 3 bases from V and 2 bases from J, leaving 20 bases between. The CDR3 DNA follows: TGTGCCAGCAGCGCACCAACTGGAAGAGATTTTCAAGAGACCCAGTACTTC. Translation: CASSAPTGRDFQETQYF.